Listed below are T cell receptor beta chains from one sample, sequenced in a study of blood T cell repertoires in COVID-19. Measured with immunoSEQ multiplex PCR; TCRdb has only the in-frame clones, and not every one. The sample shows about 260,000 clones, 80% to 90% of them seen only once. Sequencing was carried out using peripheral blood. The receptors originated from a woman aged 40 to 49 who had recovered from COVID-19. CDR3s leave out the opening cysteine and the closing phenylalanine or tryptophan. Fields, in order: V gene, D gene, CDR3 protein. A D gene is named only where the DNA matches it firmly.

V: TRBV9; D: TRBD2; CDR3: ASSHLLAGGPPDTQY
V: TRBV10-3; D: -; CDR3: ATKGYGLYGYT
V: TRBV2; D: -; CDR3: ASREGRGRIYGYT
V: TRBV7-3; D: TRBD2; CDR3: ASSLAGGTNTQY
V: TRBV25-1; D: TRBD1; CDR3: ASSGRGGRIAT
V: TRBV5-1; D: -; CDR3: ASSLLAPNEKLF
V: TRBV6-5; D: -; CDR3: ASSYSHGGAYGYT
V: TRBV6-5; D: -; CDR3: ASSWMEGLNTEAF
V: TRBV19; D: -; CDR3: ASSLWGGQNSGQPQH
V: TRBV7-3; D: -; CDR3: ASSSHPEGDYT
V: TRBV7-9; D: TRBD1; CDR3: ASSPLGRGSWEQY